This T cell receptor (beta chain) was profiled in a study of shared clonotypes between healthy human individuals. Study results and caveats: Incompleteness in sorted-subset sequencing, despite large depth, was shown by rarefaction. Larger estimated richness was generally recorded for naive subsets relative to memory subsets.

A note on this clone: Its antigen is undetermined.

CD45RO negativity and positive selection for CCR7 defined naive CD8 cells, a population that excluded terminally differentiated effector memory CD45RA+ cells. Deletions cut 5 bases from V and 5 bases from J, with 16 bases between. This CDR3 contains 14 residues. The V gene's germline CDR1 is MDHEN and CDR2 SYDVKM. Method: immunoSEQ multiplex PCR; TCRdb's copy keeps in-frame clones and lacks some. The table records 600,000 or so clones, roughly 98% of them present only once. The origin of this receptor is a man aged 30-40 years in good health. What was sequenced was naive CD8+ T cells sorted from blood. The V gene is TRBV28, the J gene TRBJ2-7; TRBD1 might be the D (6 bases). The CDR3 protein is CASSHDSSGDEQYF. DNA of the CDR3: TGTGCCAGCAGTCACGACTCGTCAGGGGACGAGCAGTACTTC.